These T cell receptor beta chains were read from a single sample in a study of blood T cell repertoires in COVID-19. Measured with immunoSEQ multiplex PCR; TCRdb has only the in-frame clones, and not every one. The sample consists of more than 200,000 clones, approximately 81% of them appearing once. Sequencing used peripheral blood. The source of these receptors is a woman at least 80 years old with acute or convalescent COVID-19. The CDR3 runs from the conserved cysteine through the conserved F or W. D genes are given only for firm matches. Clone size appears in some rows only: once, few, many, or a class for an expanded clone.

clone_size: NA; v_call: TRBV6-5; j_call: TRBJ2-5; d_call: TRBD1; cdr3_nt: TGTGCCAGCCACCGGGACAGACAAGAGACCCAGTACTTC; cdr3_aa: CASHRDRQETQYF
clone_size: NA; v_call: TRBV3-1/TRBV3-2; j_call: TRBJ2-4; d_call: TRBD1; cdr3_nt: TGTGCCAGCAGCCCGTCGGGACAGGGTCGAAACATTCAGTACTTC; cdr3_aa: CASSPSGQGRNIQYF
clone_size: NA; v_call: TRBV12-3/TRBV12-4; j_call: TRBJ1-1; d_call: NA; cdr3_nt: TGTGCCAGCCAGAATACTGAAGCTTTCTTT; cdr3_aa: CASQNTEAFF
clone_size: NA; v_call: TRBV5-1; j_call: TRBJ2-7; d_call: NA; cdr3_nt: TGCGCCAGCAGCCCGAGGGATAGCGGAACCTACGAGCAGTACTTC; cdr3_aa: CASSPRDSGTYEQYF
clone_size: once; v_call: TRBV5-6; j_call: TRBJ2-7; d_call: TRBD1; cdr3_nt: TGTGCCAGCAGACAGGGGGGCGAGCAGTACTTC; cdr3_aa: CASRQGGEQYF
clone_size: NA; v_call: TRBV4-2; j_call: TRBJ2-1; d_call: NA; cdr3_nt: TGTGCCAGCAGCCAAGTATGGAACCGGGGGGCTGGTAATGAGCAGTTCTTC; cdr3_aa: CASSQVWNRGAGNEQFF
clone_size: NA; v_call: TRBV20-1; j_call: TRBJ1-1; d_call: NA; cdr3_nt: TGCAGTGCTAGTCTCGGAACAGCGAACACTGAAGCTTTCTTT; cdr3_aa: CSASLGTANTEAFF
clone_size: NA; v_call: TRBV6-1; j_call: TRBJ1-2; d_call: NA; cdr3_nt: TGTGCCAGCAGCCACATGTCCTTAAACTATGGCTACACCTTC; cdr3_aa: CASSHMSLNYGYTF
clone_size: NA; v_call: TRBV10-1; j_call: TRBJ1-2; d_call: NA; cdr3_nt: TGCGCCAGCAGACGGACTCTACCAAACTATGGCTACACCTTC; cdr3_aa: CASRRTLPNYGYTF
clone_size: NA; v_call: TRBV6-1; j_call: TRBJ2-3; d_call: NA; cdr3_nt: TGTGCCAGCAGTGAAGCAAGTCGGGGAGTCACGCAGTATTTT; cdr3_aa: CASSEASRGVTQYF
clone_size: NA; v_call: TRBV7-2; j_call: TRBJ1-5; d_call: NA; cdr3_nt: TGTGCCAGCAGCTTTCGGGGGGGTAACAATCAGCCCCAGCATTTT; cdr3_aa: CASSFRGGNNQPQHF
clone_size: NA; v_call: TRBV28; j_call: TRBJ1-4; d_call: NA; cdr3_nt: TGTGCCAGCACCCGGACAGTGCGGGAAAAACTGTTTTTT; cdr3_aa: CASTRTVREKLFF
clone_size: NA; v_call: TRBV19; j_call: TRBJ2-3; d_call: NA; cdr3_nt: TGTGCCAGTAGGGTACAGCTAACCGCCACAGATACGCAGTATTTT; cdr3_aa: CASRVQLTATDTQYF
clone_size: NA; v_call: TRBV5-1; j_call: TRBJ2-2; d_call: NA; cdr3_nt: TGCGCCAGCAGCTTGTGGCAGGGATCGAACACCGGGGAGCTGTTTTTT; cdr3_aa: CASSLWQGSNTGELFF
clone_size: NA; v_call: TRBV2; j_call: TRBJ2-7; d_call: NA; cdr3_nt: TGTGCCAGCAGCGGGGGACAGCTCTCCTACGAGCAGTACTTC; cdr3_aa: CASSGGQLSYEQYF
clone_size: once; v_call: TRBV12-3/TRBV12-4; j_call: TRBJ1-1; d_call: NA; cdr3_nt: TGTGCCAGCAGTTTAGGGGGAGGCACTGAAGCTTTCTTT; cdr3_aa: CASSLGGGTEAFF
clone_size: NA; v_call: TRBV28; j_call: TRBJ1-3; d_call: NA; cdr3_nt: TGTGCCAGCCCTCGTGGGGGCACAAGGGAAGCCTCCTCTGGAAACACCATATATTTT; cdr3_aa: CASPRGGTREASSGNTIYF
clone_size: NA; v_call: TRBV14; j_call: TRBJ2-1; d_call: NA; cdr3_nt: TGTGCCAGCAGCCGAACACAGGGTTACGAGCAGTTCTTC; cdr3_aa: CASSRTQGYEQFF
clone_size: NA; v_call: TRBV12-3/TRBV12-4; j_call: TRBJ1-1; d_call: TRBD1; cdr3_nt: TGTGCCAGCAGTCAGGACAGGGACACTGAAGCTTTCTTT; cdr3_aa: CASSQDRDTEAFF
clone_size: NA; v_call: TRBV12-3/TRBV12-4; j_call: TRBJ1-2; d_call: NA; cdr3_nt: TGTGCCAGCAGTTCGGGATCGTATGGCTACACCTTC; cdr3_aa: CASSSGSYGYTF
clone_size: NA; v_call: TRBV7-2; j_call: TRBJ1-5; d_call: NA; cdr3_nt: TGTGCCAGCAGCCAATCGCGGGGCAATCAGCCCCAGCATTTT; cdr3_aa: CASSQSRGNQPQHF
clone_size: once; v_call: TRBV7-3; j_call: TRBJ1-2; d_call: TRBD1; cdr3_nt: TGTGCCAGCAGCTTTACAGGGGGCGCCGACTATGGCTACACCTTC; cdr3_aa: CASSFTGGADYGYTF
clone_size: few; v_call: TRBV19; j_call: TRBJ1-2; d_call: NA; cdr3_nt: TGTGCCAGTAGTACAGGGTTAAGTGGCTACACCTTC; cdr3_aa: CASSTGLSGYTF
clone_size: NA; v_call: TRBV18; j_call: TRBJ2-2; d_call: NA; cdr3_nt: TGTGCCAGCTCTCCGGTGAGGGCCCAGAACACCGGGGAGCTGTTTTTT; cdr3_aa: CASSPVRAQNTGELFF
clone_size: NA; v_call: TRBV6-6; j_call: TRBJ2-2; d_call: NA; cdr3_nt: TGTGCCAGCAGTTCGGCAGGGACCGGGGAGCTGTTTTTT; cdr3_aa: CASSSAGTGELFF
clone_size: NA; v_call: TRBV14; j_call: TRBJ2-1; d_call: NA; cdr3_nt: TGTGCCAGCAGCCTAGCGCTAAGCTCGGGCGATGAGCAGTTCTTC; cdr3_aa: CASSLALSSGDEQFF
clone_size: NA; v_call: TRBV28; j_call: TRBJ1-5; d_call: NA; cdr3_nt: TGTGCCAGCAGTGCAGGGGGCAATCAGCCCCAGCATTTT; cdr3_aa: CASSAGGNQPQHF
clone_size: NA; v_call: TRBV29-1; j_call: TRBJ1-5; d_call: TRBD1; cdr3_nt: TGCAGCGTTGCAGGGGGTTTACTCGGCAATCAGCCCCAGCATTTT; cdr3_aa: CSVAGGLLGNQPQHF
clone_size: NA; v_call: TRBV28; j_call: TRBJ2-7; d_call: TRBD1; cdr3_nt: TGTGCCAGCAGTTTCTGGACAGGGACGGACGAGCAGTACTTC; cdr3_aa: CASSFWTGTDEQYF
clone_size: once; v_call: TRBV12-3/TRBV12-4; j_call: TRBJ1-2; d_call: NA; cdr3_nt: TGTGCCAGCAGTCAACAGGGAGTCTATGGCTACACCTTC; cdr3_aa: CASSQQGVYGYTF
clone_size: NA; v_call: TRBV14; j_call: TRBJ1-1; d_call: NA; cdr3_nt: TGTGCCAGCAGCGTACAGCCGAACACTGAAGCTTTCTTT; cdr3_aa: CASSVQPNTEAFF
clone_size: NA; v_call: TRBV6-5; j_call: TRBJ1-4; d_call: NA; cdr3_nt: TGTGCCAGCAGTAATACAGGTGCAACTAATGAAAAACTGTTTTTT; cdr3_aa: CASSNTGATNEKLFF
clone_size: NA; v_call: TRBV30; j_call: TRBJ2-5; d_call: TRBD1; cdr3_nt: TGTGCCTGGAGTGTCAACAGGGGGGCAGAGACCCAGTACTTC; cdr3_aa: CAWSVNRGAETQYF
clone_size: NA; v_call: TRBV30; j_call: TRBJ2-2; d_call: TRBD1; cdr3_nt: TGTGCCTGGAGTGTAGGGACAGGTTCGAACACCGGGGAGCTGTTTTTT; cdr3_aa: CAWSVGTGSNTGELFF
clone_size: NA; v_call: TRBV7-9; j_call: TRBJ1-5; d_call: NA; cdr3_nt: TGTGCCAGCAGCCCCGACAGTTTGAGGAATCAGCCCCAGCATTTT; cdr3_aa: CASSPDSLRNQPQHF
clone_size: NA; v_call: TRBV7-3; j_call: TRBJ2-3; d_call: TRBD2; cdr3_nt: TGTGCCAGCAGCCCTGAGGGTAGCGGGAGAATCGCAGATACGCAGTATTTT; cdr3_aa: CASSPEGSGRIADTQYF
clone_size: NA; v_call: TRBV18; j_call: TRBJ2-7; d_call: TRBD1; cdr3_nt: TGTGCCAGCTCACGGGGACAGCGTATCGAGCAGTACTTC; cdr3_aa: CASSRGQRIEQYF
clone_size: NA; v_call: TRBV7-9; j_call: TRBJ1-3; d_call: NA; cdr3_nt: TGTGCCAGCAGCCCGCAGGTCTCTGGAAACACCATATATTTT; cdr3_aa: CASSPQVSGNTIYF
clone_size: NA; v_call: TRBV28; j_call: TRBJ1-3; d_call: NA; cdr3_nt: TGTGCCAGCAGTTTCTGGACAAGGAGCTCTGGAAACACCATATATTTT; cdr3_aa: CASSFWTRSSGNTIYF
clone_size: few; v_call: TRBV13; j_call: TRBJ1-2; d_call: NA; cdr3_nt: TGTGCCAGCAGCTTAAGGTTCCAGGGATACTATGGCTACACCTTC; cdr3_aa: CASSLRFQGYYGYTF
clone_size: once; v_call: TRBV29-1; j_call: TRBJ1-2; d_call: TRBD1; cdr3_nt: TGCAGCGTTGGTAACAGGGGCGATTATGGCTACACCTTC; cdr3_aa: CSVGNRGDYGYTF
clone_size: NA; v_call: TRBV5-8; j_call: TRBJ2-7; d_call: NA; cdr3_nt: TGTGCCAGCCCCCGGGGGTCCTACGAGCAGTACTTC; cdr3_aa: CASPRGSYEQYF
clone_size: few; v_call: TRBV3-1/TRBV3-2; j_call: TRBJ2-7; d_call: NA; cdr3_nt: TGTGCCAGCAGCCCCGGCGGGCAGGGGATCGAGCAGTACTTC; cdr3_aa: CASSPGGQGIEQYF
clone_size: NA; v_call: TRBV11-2; j_call: TRBJ2-1; d_call: NA; cdr3_nt: TGTGCCAGCAGCTTAGGTCTAGGCGGGACGAGCTCCTACAATGAGCAGTTCTTC; cdr3_aa: CASSLGLGGTSSYNEQFF
clone_size: NA; v_call: TRBV6-1; j_call: TRBJ2-3; d_call: TRBD2; cdr3_nt: TGTGCCAGCAGTGAAAGCGGGGTAATTACAGATACGCAGTATTTT; cdr3_aa: CASSESGVITDTQYF
clone_size: few; v_call: TRBV19; j_call: TRBJ2-2; d_call: NA; cdr3_nt: TGTGCCAGTAATCCCCCGACAGTTAACACCGGGGAGCTGTTTTTT; cdr3_aa: CASNPPTVNTGELFF
clone_size: NA; v_call: TRBV11-1; j_call: TRBJ1-6; d_call: TRBD1; cdr3_nt: TGTGCCAGCAGTCAGGACAGGGGTTCACCCCTCCACTTT; cdr3_aa: CASSQDRGSPLHF
clone_size: NA; v_call: TRBV6-6; j_call: TRBJ1-2; d_call: NA; cdr3_nt: TGTGCCAGCAGTTCTGGAAGAGGGAAGGGCGACTATGGCTACACCTTC; cdr3_aa: CASSSGRGKGDYGYTF